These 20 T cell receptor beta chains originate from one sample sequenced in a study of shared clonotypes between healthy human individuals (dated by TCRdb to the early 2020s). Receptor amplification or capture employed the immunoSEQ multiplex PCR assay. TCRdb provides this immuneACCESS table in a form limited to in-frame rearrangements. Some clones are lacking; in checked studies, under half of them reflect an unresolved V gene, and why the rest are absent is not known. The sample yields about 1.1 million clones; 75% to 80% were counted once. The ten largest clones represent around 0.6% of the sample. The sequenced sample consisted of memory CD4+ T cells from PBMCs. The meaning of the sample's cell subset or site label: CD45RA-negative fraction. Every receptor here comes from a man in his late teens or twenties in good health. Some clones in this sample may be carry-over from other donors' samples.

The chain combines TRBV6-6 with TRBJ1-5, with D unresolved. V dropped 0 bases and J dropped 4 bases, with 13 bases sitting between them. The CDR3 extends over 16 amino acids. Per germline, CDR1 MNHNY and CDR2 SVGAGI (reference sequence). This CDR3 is CASSYSAQLLNQPQHF. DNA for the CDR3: TGTGCCAGCAGTTACTCAGCCCAGTTACTAAATCAGCCCCAGCATTTT.

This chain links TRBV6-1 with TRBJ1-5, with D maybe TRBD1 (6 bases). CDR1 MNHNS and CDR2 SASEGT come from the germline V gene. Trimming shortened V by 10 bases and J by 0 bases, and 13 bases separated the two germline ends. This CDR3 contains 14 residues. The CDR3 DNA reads TGTGCCACTACAGGGACTAATAGCAATCAGCCCCAGCATTTT. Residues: CATTGTNSNQPQHF.

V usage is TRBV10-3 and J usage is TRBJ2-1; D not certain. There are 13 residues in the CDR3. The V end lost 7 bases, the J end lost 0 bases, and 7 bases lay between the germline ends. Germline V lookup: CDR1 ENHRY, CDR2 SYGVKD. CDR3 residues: CAITPGSYNEQFF. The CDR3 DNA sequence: TGTGCCATCACCCCCGGCTCCTACAATGAGCAGTTCTTC.

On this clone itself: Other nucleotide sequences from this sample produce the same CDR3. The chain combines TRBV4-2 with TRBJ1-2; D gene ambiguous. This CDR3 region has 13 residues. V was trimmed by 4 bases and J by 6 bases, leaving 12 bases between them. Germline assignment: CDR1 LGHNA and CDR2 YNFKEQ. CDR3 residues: CASSPGRVDGYTF. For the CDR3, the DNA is TGTGCCAGCAGCCCCGGTCGGGTGGATGGCTACACCTTC.

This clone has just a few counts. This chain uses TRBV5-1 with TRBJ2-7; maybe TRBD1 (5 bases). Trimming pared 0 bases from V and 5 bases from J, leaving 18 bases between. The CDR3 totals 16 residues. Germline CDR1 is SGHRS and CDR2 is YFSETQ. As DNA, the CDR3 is TGCGCCAGCAGCTTGGAGGCAGGGTTTGTCCTCCACGAGCAGTACTTC. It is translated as CASSLEAGFVLHEQYF.

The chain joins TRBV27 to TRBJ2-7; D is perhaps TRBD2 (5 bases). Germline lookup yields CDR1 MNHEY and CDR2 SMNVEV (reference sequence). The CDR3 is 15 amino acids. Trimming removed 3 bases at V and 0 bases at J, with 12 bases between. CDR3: CASSLRRASSYEQYF. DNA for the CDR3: TGTGCCAGCAGTTTGAGGCGGGCGTCCTCCTACGAGCAGTACTTC.

Here the CDR3 DNA reads TGTGCCAGCAGCTTAAGAGGGGGACAGTGGGACGAGCAGTACTTC. It specifies CASSLRGGQWDEQYF. The rearrangement joins TRBV7-9 to TRBJ2-7; 7 nucleotides line up with TRBD1. Germline V gene sequence: CDR1 SEHNR, CDR2 FQNEAQ (reference sequence). V dropped 2 bases and J dropped 5; count of bases not matched to a gene: 9. This CDR3 region has 15 residues.

The CDR3 loop is CASSQNTGYGYTF. The CDR3 DNA reads as TGCGCCAGCAGCCAGAATACGGGGTACGGCTACACCTTC. The chain carries TRBV4-1 and TRBJ1-2, with no clear D. The CDR3 has 13 residues. The ends were cut back, 3 bases at V and 8 bases at J, with 13 bases in the middle. CDR1 and CDR2 (germline): MGHRA, YSYEKL.

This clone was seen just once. The CDR3 region is CASSQASGEVGQNTEAFF. CDR3 coding DNA: TGTGCCAGCAGCCAAGCCTCAGGCGAGGTCGGACAGAACACTGAAGCTTTCTTT. The genes are TRBV4-2 and TRBJ1-1, with D maybe TRBD1 (5 bases). The germline V gene has CDR1 LGHNA and CDR2 YNFKEQ. Between the trimmed V and J ends, which lost 1 base and 1 base, there was a span of 19 bases. CDR3 length equals 18 residues.

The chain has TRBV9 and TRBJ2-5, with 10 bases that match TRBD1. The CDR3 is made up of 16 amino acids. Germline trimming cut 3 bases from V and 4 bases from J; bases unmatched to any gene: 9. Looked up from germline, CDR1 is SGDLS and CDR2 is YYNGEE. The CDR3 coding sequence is TGTGCCAGCAGCGGTAGTGTTTGGACAGGGGGAGAGACCCAGTACTTC. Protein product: CASSGSVWTGGETQYF.

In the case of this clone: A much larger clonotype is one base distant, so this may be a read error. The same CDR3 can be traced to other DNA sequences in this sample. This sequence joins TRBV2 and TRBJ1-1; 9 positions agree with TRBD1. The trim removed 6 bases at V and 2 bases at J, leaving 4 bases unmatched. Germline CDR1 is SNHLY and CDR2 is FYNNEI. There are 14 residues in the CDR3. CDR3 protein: CASSLTGGNTEAFF. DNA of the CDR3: TGTGCCAGCAGCCTTACAGGGGGCAACACTGAAGCTTTCTTT.

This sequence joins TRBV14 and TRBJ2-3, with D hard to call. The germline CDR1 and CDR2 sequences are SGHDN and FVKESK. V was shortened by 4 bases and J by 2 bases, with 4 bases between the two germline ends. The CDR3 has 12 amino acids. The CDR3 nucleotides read TGTGCCAGCAGCCGCCACACAGATACGCAGTATTTT. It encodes CASSRHTDTQYF.

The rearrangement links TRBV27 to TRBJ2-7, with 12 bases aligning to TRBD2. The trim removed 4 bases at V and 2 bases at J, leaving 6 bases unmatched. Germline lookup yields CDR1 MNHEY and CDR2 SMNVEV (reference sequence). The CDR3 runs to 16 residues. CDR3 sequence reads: CASSSPSGRAPYEQYF. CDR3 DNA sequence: TGTGCCAGCAGTTCACCTAGCGGGAGGGCCCCCTACGAGCAGTACTTC.

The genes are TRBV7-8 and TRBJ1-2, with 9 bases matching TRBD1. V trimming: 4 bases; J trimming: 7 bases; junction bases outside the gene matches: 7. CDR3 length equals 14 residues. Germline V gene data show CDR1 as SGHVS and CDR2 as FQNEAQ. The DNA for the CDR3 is TGTGCCAGCAGCTCCGGACAGGGGATTGGTGGCTACACCTTC. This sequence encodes CASSSGQGIGGYTF.

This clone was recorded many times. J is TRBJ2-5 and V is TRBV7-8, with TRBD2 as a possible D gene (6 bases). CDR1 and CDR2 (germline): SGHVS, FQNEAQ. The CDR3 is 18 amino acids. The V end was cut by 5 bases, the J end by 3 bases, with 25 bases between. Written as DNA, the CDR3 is TGTGCCAGCAGCATCCAACTTCTGACGGGAGTTGGGAAAGAGACCCAGTACTTC. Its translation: CASSIQLLTGVGKETQYF.

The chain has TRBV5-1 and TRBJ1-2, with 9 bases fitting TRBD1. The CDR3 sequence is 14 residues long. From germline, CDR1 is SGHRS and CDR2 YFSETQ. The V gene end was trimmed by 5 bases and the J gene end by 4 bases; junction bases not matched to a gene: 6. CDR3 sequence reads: CASSSDRGIYGYTF. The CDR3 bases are TGCGCCAGCAGTTCGGACAGGGGAATCTATGGCTACACCTTC. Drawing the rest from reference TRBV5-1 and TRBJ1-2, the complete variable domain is KAGVTQTPRYLIKTRGQQVTLSCSPISGHRSVSWYQQTPGQGLQFLFEYFSETQRNKGNFPGRFSGRQFSNSRSEMNVSTLELGDSALYLCASSSDRGIYGYTFGSGTRLTVV.

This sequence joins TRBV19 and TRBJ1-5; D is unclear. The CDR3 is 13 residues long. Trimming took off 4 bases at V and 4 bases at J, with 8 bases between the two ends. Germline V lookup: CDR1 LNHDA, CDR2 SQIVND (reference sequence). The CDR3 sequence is CASSTAPNQPQHF. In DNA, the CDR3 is TGTGCCAGTAGTACCGCCCCTAATCAGCCCCAGCATTTT.

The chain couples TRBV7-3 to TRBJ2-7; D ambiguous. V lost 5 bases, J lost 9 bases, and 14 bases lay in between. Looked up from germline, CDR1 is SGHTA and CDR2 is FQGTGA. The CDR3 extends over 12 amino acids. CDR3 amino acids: CASSPGPPTQYF. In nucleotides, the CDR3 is TGTGCCAGCAGCCCTGGCCCCCCAACGCAGTACTTC. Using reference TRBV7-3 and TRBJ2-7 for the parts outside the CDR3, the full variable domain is GAGVSQTPSNKVTEKGKYVELRCDPISGHTALYWYRQSLGQGPEFLIYFQGTGAADDSGLPNDRFFAVRPEGSVSTLKIQRTERGDSAVYLCASSPGPPTQYFGPGTRLTVT.

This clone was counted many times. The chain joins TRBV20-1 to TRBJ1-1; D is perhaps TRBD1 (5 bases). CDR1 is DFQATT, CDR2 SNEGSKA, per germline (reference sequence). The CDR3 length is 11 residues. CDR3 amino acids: CRGGASTEAFF. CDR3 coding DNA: TGCAGGGGGGGTGCGAGCACTGAAGCTTTCTTT.

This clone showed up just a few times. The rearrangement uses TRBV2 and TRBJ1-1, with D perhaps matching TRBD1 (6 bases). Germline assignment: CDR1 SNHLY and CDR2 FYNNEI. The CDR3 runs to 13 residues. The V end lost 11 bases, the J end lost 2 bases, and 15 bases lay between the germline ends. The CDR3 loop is CAGTIQGNTEAFF. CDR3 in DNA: TGTGCCGGGACCATACAGGGAAACACTGAAGCTTTCTTT. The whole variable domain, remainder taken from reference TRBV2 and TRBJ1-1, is EPEVTQTPSHQVTQMGQEVILRCVPISNHLYFYWYRQILGQKVEFLVSFYNNEISEKSEIFDDQFSVERPDGSNFTLKIRSTKLEDSAMYFCAGTIQGNTEAFFGQGTRLTVV.